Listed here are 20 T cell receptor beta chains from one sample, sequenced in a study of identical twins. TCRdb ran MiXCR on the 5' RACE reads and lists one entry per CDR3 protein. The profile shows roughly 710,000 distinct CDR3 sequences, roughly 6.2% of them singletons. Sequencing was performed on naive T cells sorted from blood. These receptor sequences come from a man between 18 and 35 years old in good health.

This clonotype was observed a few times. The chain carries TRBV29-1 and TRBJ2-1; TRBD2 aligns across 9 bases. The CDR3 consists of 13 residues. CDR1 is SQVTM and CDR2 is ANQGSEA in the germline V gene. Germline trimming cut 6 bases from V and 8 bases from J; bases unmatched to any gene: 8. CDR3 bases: TGCAGCGTGCCTGGGGTAGCGGGGGATGAGCAGTTCTTC. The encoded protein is CSVPGVAGDEQFF.

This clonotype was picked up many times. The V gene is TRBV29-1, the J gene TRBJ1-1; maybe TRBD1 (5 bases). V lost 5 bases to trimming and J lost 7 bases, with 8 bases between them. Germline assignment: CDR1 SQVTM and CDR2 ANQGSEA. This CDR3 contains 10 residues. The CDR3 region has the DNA TGCAGCGTTCTGGGGGTTGAAGCTTTCTTT. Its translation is CSVLGVEAFF. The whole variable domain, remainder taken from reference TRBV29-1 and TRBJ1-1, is SAVISQKPSRDICQRGTSLTIQCQVDSQVTMMFWYRQQPGQSLTLIATANQGSEATYESGFVIDKFPISRPNLTFSTLTVSNMSPEDSSIYLCSVLGVEAFFGQGTRLTVV.

Here the CDR3 DNA reads TGTGCCAGCAGCTTAGCAGGGACAAGCAATGGGGCCAACGTCCTGACTTTC. As protein: CASSLAGTSNGANVLTF. The chain links TRBV7-2 to TRBJ2-6; D may be TRBD1 (6 bases). Germline CDR1 reads SGHTA; CDR2 reads FQGNSA. Trimming left V 0 bases short and J 3 bases short, with 12 bases between. The CDR3 runs to 17 residues. The whole variable domain, remainder taken from reference TRBV7-2 and TRBJ2-6, is GAGVSQSPSNKVTEKGKDVELRCDPISGHTALYWYRQSLGQGLEFLIYFQGNSAPDKSGLPSDRFSAERTGGSVSTLTIQRTQQEDSAVYLCASSLAGTSNGANVLTFGAGSRLTVL.

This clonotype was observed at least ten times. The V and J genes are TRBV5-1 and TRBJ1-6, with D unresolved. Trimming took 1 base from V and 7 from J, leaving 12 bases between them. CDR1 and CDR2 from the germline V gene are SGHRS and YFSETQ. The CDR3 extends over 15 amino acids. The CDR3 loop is CASSLMRAENSPLHF. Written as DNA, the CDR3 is TGCGCCAGCAGCTTGATGCGGGCGGAAAATTCACCCCTCCACTTT.

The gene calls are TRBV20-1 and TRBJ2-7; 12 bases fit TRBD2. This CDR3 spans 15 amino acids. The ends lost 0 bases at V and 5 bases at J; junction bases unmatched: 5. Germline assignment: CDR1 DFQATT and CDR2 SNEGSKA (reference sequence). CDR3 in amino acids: CSARDRGTSGHEQYV. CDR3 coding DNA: TGCAGTGCTAGAGATAGAGGGACTAGCGGGCACGAGCAGTACGTC.

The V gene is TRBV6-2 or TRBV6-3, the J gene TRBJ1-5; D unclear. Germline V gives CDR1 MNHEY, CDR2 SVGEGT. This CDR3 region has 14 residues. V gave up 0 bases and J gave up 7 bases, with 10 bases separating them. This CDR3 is CASSYSGGLQPQHF. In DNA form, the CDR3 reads TGTGCCAGCAGTTACTCGGGAGGTTTGCAGCCCCAGCATTTT.

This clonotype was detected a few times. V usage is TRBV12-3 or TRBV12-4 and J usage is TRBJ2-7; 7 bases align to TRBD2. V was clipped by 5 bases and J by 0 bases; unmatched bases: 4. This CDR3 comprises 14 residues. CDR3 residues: CASSERGSSYEQYV. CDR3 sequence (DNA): TGTGCCAGCAGTGAGCGGGGTAGCTCCTACGAGCAGTACGTC.

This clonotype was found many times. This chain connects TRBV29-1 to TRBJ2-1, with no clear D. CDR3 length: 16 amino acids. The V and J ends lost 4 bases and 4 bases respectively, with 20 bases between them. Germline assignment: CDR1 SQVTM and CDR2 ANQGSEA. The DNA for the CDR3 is TGCAGCGTTGCGCCCCCGGCGGCGGTACCTTACAATGAGCAGTTCTTC. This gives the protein CSVAPPAAVPYNEQFF.

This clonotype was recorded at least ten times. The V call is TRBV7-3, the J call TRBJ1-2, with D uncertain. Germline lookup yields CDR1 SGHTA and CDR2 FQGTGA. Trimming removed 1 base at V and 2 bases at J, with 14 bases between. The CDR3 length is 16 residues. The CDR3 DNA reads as TGTGCCAGCAGCTTAAGAGGGCAAGCTGACAACTATGGCTACACCTTC. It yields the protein CASSLRGQADNYGYTF.

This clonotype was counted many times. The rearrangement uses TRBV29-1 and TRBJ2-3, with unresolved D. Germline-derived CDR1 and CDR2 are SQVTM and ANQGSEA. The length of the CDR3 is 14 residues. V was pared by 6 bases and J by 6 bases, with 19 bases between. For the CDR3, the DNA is TGCAGCGTCGCCCTGGGCGCCCAACGGGATACGCAGTATTTT. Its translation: CSVALGAQRDTQYF.

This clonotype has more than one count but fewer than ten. The CDR3 DNA is TGTGCCAGCAGCGCACAGGGGGCTCGTGGTGAAGCTTTCTTT. It is translated as CASSAQGARGEAFF. This chain uses TRBV7-9 with TRBJ1-1, with 9 bases lining up with TRBD1. The CDR3 runs 14 residues. CDR1 is SEHNR, CDR2 FQNEAQ, per germline (reference sequence). V was clipped by 5 bases and J by 7 bases; unmatched bases: 8.

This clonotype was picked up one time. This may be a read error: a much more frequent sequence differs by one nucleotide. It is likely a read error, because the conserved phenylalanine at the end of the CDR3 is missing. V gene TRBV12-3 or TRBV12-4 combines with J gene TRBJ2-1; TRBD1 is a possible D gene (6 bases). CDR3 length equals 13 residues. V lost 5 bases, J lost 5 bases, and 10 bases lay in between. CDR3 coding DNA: TGTGCCAGCAGTGTAAACAGGGACAATGAGCAGTTCTCC. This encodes CASSVNRDNEQFS.

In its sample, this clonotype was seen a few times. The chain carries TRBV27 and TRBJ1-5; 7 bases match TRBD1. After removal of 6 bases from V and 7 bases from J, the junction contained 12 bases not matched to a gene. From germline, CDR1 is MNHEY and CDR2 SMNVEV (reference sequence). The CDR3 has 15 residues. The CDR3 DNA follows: TGTGCCAGCAGACCAATGACAGGGTATGGGCAGCCCCAGCATTTT. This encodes CASRPMTGYGQPQHF.

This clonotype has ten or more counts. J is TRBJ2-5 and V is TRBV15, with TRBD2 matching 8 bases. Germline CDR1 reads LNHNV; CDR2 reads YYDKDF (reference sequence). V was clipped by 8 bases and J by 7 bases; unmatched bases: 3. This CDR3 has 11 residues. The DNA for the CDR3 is TGTGCCACCGGGCTAGCGGGGACCCAGTACTTC. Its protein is CATGLAGTQYF.

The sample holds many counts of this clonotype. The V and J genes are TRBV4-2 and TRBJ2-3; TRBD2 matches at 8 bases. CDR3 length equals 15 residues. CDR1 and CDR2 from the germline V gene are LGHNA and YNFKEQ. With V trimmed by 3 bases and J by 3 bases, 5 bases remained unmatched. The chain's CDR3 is CASSQTQRETDTQYF. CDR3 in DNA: TGTGCCAGCAGCCAGACCCAGCGGGAGACAGATACGCAGTATTTT.

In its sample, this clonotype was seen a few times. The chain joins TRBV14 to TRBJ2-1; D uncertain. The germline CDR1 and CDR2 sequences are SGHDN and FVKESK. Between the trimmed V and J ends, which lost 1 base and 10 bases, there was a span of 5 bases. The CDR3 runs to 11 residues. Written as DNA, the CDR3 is TGTGCCAGCAGCCAAGTCCGGGAGCAGTTCTTC. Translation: CASSQVREQFF.

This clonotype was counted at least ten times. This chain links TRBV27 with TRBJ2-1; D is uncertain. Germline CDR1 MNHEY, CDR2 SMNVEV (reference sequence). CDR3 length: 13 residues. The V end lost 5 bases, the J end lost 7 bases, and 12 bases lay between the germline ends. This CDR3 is CASSQGVRNEQFF. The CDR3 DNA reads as TGTGCCAGCAGTCAAGGCGTACGTAATGAGCAGTTCTTC.

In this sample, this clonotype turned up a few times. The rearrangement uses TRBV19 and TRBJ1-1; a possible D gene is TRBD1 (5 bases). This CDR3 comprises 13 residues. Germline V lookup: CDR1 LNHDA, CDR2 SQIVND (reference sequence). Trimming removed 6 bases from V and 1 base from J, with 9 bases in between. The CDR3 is CASRARANTEAFF. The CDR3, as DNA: TGTGCCAGTAGGGCCAGGGCGAACACTGAAGCTTTCTTT. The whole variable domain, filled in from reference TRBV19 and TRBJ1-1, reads DGGITQSPKYLFRKEGQNVTLSCEQNLNHDAMYWYRQDPGQGLRLIYYSQIVNDFQKGDIAEGYSVSREKKESFPLTVTSAQKNPTAFYLCASRARANTEAFFGQGTRLTVV.

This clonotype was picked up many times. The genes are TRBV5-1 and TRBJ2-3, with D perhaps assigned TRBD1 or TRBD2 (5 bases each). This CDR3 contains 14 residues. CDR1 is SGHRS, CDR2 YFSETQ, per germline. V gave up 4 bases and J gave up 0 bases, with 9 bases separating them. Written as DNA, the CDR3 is TGCGCCAGCAGCCAACGGGACAGCACAGATACGCAGTATTTT. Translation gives CASSQRDSTDTQYF.

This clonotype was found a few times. The CDR3 here is CAISESGQNTGELFF. The CDR3 DNA follows: TGTGCCATCAGTGAGTCAGGGCAGAACACCGGGGAGCTGTTTTTT. This chain links TRBV10-3 with TRBJ2-2; D not resolved. This CDR3 is built from 15 residues. Germline V lookup: CDR1 ENHRY, CDR2 SYGVKD. Trimming pared 0 bases from V and 1 base from J, leaving 6 bases between.